This is a list of T cell receptor beta chains from one sample in a study of T-cell memory formation after mild COVID-19. TCRdb recomputed calls from the 5' RACE reads with MiXCR, one row per CDR3 protein. The sample lists 300,000 or so distinct CDR3 sequences, about a sixth occurring once. Sequenced: PBMCs or a T cell subset sorted from them (not recorded which). The source of these receptors is a man aged 18 to 29 who had mild COVID-19 (a few samples of this study predate the infection). Cell type and time point are not known. Both conserved end residues are part of each CDR3. A D gene is named only where the DNA matches it firmly. A clone size is listed for some rows: how often the clone was seen (once, few, many), or a class if it is expanded.

abundance	v_gene	d_gene	j_gene	CDR3nt	CDR3aa
-	TRBV5-5	-	TRBJ1-5	TGTGCCAGCAGCTTTAGCGAGCAGCCCCAGCATTTT	CASSFSEQPQHF
few	TRBV5-1	-	TRBJ2-3	TGCGCCAGCAACCTTCGGAGCGGGCGCCCACTGAGGGATACGCAGTATTTT	CASNLRSGRPLRDTQYF
-	TRBV12-3/TRBV12-4	-	TRBJ1-2	TGTGCCAGCAGTTTCGAGGGAACCCCCCGGGGAGGCTACACCTTC	CASSFEGTPRGGYTF
-	TRBV5-1	-	TRBJ2-7	TGCGCCAGCAGCTCCTCGGCCGGGACACTCTCCTACGAGCAGTACTTC	CASSSSAGTLSYEQYF
-	TRBV4-3	TRBD2	TRBJ2-2	TGCGCCAGCAGCCAAGCCCTAGCGGGGTACACCGGGGAGCTGTTTTTT	CASSQALAGYTGELFF
few	TRBV7-2	-	TRBJ2-3	TGTGCCAGCAGCTTACATTCAGCTGTGGCGGATACGCAGTATTTT	CASSLHSAVADTQYF
-	TRBV11-2	-	TRBJ1-2	TGTGCCAGCAGCCGACCGATATTAAATGGCTACACCTTC	CASSRPILNGYTF
few	TRBV4-1	-	TRBJ1-4	TGCGCCAGCAGCCAAGATGTGCCGTTAACTAATGAAAAACTGTTTTTT	CASSQDVPLTNEKLFF
few	TRBV7-9	-	TRBJ2-2	TGTGCCAGCAACCCCAGGGCCAACGCGAACACCGGGGAGCTGTTTTTT	CASNPRANANTGELFF
-	TRBV4-1	-	TRBJ1-4	TGCGCCAGCAGCCAAGGCGTAGGGAGTGAAAAACTGTTTTTT	CASSQGVGSEKLFF
-	TRBV27	-	TRBJ2-7	TGTGCCAGCACCTGGGGGGGCAGGTCCTACGAGCAGTACTTC	CASTWGGRSYEQYF
-	TRBV5-1	TRBD2	TRBJ2-1	TGCGCCAGCAGCCCGGCGGGGGGTACGGGCGATGAGCAGTTCTTC	CASSPAGGTGDEQFF
-	TRBV19	-	TRBJ2-2	TGTGCCAGTAGTATTCTTAGGACAGCTAACACCGGGGAGCTGTTTTTT	CASSILRTANTGELFF
-	TRBV5-1	-	TRBJ1-1	TGCGCCAGCAGCTGGGTGGCGTCTAGGGGCACTGAAGCTTTCTTT	CASSWVASRGTEAFF
few	TRBV6-1	TRBD1	TRBJ1-3	TGTGCCAGCAGTGAAGCGGGGACAGATGGTGTGAACACCATATATTTT	CASSEAGTDGVNTIYF
-	TRBV6-4	-	TRBJ2-2	TGTGCCAGCAGTAAAAGGGCCCCGATTGGCACCGGGGAGCTGTTTTTT	CASSKRAPIGTGELFF
few	TRBV4-1	TRBD1	TRBJ1-4	TGCGCCAGCAGCCAAGGACTGGACAGGGGGCACGAAAAACTGTTTTTT	CASSQGLDRGHEKLFF
many	TRBV5-1	-	TRBJ1-2	TGCGCCAGCAGCTTTACAGGGAACTATGGCTACACCTTC	CASSFTGNYGYTF
-	TRBV20-1	-	TRBJ2-1	TGCAGTGCTAGAGGTTTAGGCGGGGACCCCTACAATGAGCAGTTCTTC	CSARGLGGDPYNEQFF
few	TRBV2	TRBD2	TRBJ2-1	TGTGCCAGCAGTCCCGAGCGGGGGGGCTACAATGAGCAGTTCTTC	CASSPERGGYNEQFF
few	TRBV12-3/TRBV12-4	-	TRBJ1-2	TGTGCCAGCACCCCTACAGCTAACTGGGGCTACACCTTC	CASTPTANWGYTF
few	TRBV5-1	TRBD1	TRBJ1-2	TGCGCCAGCAGCTTACAGGGGGCCCACTATGGCTACACCTTC	CASSLQGAHYGYTF
few	TRBV7-6	-	TRBJ2-5	TGTGCCAGCAGCTTAGTATTAGGAGGGGGTGAAGAGACCCAGTACTTC	CASSLVLGGGEETQYF
few	TRBV28	-	TRBJ2-1	TGTGCCAGCAGTAAGACAGACCAGAAAGAGCAGTTCTTC	CASSKTDQKEQFF
-	TRBV9	-	TRBJ1-1	TGTGCCAGCAGCGCCCAGCCGAACACTGAAGCTTTCTTT	CASSAQPNTEAFF
-	TRBV28	TRBD2	TRBJ2-3	TGTGCCAGCAGCCTATGGGGTAGCGGGGGTGGATCAGATACGCAGTATTTT	CASSLWGSGGGSDTQYF
few	TRBV7-2	-	TRBJ2-2	TGTGCCAGCAGCTTCAGACCGAGCCCCGGGGAGCTGTTTTTT	CASSFRPSPGELFF
few	TRBV3-1	-	TRBJ1-1	TGTGCCAGCAGTCCATTAGCGGGACCGGCTGAAGCTTTCTTT	CASSPLAGPAEAFF
many	TRBV5-1	TRBD1	TRBJ2-1	TGCGCCAGCAGCCCCCCTGGGACAGGGGGAGCTGAGCAGTTCTTC	CASSPPGTGGAEQFF
few	TRBV10-3	TRBD2	TRBJ2-3	TGTGCCATCAGTGGTACTAGCGGTTCGGGGACGCAGTATTTT	CAISGTSGSGTQYF
-	TRBV20-1	-	TRBJ2-7	TGCAGTGCTAGAGCGCGGAGCCATCTCTACGAGCAGTACTTC	CSARARSHLYEQYF
-	TRBV4-3	TRBD1	TRBJ2-2	TGCGCCAGCAGCCAAGTCATTAAGACCGACAGGGACACCGGGGAGCTGTTTTTT	CASSQVIKTDRDTGELFF
-	TRBV20-1	-	TRBJ1-5	TGCAGTGCTAGTAGCGGTGGGTCCGGGAGGGCCCATCAGCCCCAGCATTTT	CSASSGGSGRAHQPQHF